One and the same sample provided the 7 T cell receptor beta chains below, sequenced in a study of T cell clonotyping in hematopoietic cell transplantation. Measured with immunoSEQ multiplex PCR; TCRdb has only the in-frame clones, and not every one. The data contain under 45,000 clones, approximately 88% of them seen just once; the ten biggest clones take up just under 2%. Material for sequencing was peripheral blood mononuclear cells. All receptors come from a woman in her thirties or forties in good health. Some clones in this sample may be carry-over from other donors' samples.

CDR3 amino acids: CASSETISTDTQYF. The DNA for the CDR3 is TGCGCCAGCAGCGAAACTATTAGCACAGATACGCAGTATTTT. The rearrangement joins TRBV5-1 to TRBJ2-3; D not resolved. Trimming took off 4 bases at V and 0 bases at J, with 9 bases between the two ends. CDR1 is SGHRS and CDR2 is YFSETQ in the germline V gene. The CDR3 runs 14 residues.

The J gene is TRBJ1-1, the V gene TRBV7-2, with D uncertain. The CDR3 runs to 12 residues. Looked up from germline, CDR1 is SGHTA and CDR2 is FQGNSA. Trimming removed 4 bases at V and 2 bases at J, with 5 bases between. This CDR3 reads CASSSRNTEAFF. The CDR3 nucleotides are TGTGCCAGCAGCTCCCGAAACACTGAAGCTTTCTTT.

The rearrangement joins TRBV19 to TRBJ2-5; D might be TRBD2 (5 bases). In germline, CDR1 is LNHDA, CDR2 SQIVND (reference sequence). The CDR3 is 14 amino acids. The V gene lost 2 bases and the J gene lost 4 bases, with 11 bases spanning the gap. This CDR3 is CASSITGNGETQYF. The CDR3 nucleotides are TGTGCCAGTAGTATAACGGGAAATGGAGAGACCCAGTACTTC.

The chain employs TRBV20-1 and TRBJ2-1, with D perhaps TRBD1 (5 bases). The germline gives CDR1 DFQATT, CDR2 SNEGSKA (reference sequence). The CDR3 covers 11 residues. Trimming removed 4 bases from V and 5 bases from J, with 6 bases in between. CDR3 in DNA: TGCAGTGCTATCAGGGACAATGAGCAGTTCTTC. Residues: CSAIRDNEQFF.

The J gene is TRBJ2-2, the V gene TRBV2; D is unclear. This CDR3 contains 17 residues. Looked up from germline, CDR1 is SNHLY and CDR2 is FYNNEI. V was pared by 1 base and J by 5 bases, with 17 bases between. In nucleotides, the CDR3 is TGTGCCAGCAGTGAAGGGTCAGTAGATAGATCGACCGGGGAGCTGTTTTTT. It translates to CASSEGSVDRSTGELFF.

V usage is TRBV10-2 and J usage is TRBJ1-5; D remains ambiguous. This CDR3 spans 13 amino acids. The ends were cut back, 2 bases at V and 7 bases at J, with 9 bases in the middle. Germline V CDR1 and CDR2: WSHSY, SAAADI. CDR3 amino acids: CASSEEYGQPQHF. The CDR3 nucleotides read TGCGCCAGCAGTGAGGAATACGGCCAGCCCCAGCATTTT.

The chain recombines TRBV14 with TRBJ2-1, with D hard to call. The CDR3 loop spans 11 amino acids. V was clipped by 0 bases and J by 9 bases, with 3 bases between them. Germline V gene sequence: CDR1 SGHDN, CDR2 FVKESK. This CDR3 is CASSQEGEQFF. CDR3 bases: TGTGCCAGCAGCCAAGAGGGTGAGCAGTTCTTC. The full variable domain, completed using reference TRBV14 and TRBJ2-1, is EAGVTQFPSHSVIEKGQTVTLRCDPISGHDNLYWYRRVMGKEIKFLLHFVKESKQDESGMPNNRFLAERTGGTYSTLKVQPAELEDSGVYFCASSQEGEQFFGPGTRLTVL.